The next 9 T cell receptor beta chains were all read from a single sample in a study of T cells in localized non-small cell lung cancer. Sequenced by immunoSEQ multiplex PCR; TCRdb stores in-frame clones only, minus some. Here the sample spans about 51,000 clones, under 90% being singletons. The source material was peripheral blood mononuclear cells, sampled before any cancer treatment. These receptors came from a man between 40 and 70 years old with stage III lung adenocarcinoma.

The chain joins TRBV7-7 to TRBJ2-1; tentatively, D is TRBD2 (5 bases). The CDR3 consists of 14 residues. The germline V and J ends were trimmed by 0 bases and 6 bases, with 9 bases remaining between them. Germline CDR1 and CDR2: SSHAT and FNYEAQ (reference sequence). In nucleotides, the CDR3 is TGTGCCAGCAGCTTAGCGGGGAGTCCCAATGAGCAGTTCTTC. Translation gives CASSLAGSPNEQFF.

V gene TRBV2 combines with J gene TRBJ2-1; D is uncertain. Germline CDR1 and CDR2: SNHLY and FYNNEI. This CDR3 has 14 residues. The V gene lost 2 bases and the J gene lost 7 bases, with 12 bases spanning the gap. CDR3 residues: CASSEMFPGNEQFF. In DNA, the CDR3 is TGTGCCAGCAGTGAAATGTTCCCGGGTAATGAGCAGTTCTTC.

This clone occurred once. The gene calls are TRBV10-3 and TRBJ1-4; D unresolved. The CDR3 totals 17 residues. Germline V lookup: CDR1 ENHRY, CDR2 SYGVKD. Deletions cut 2 bases from V and 7 bases from J, with 20 bases between. The CDR3 here is CAISEPSSTLGGEKLFF. CDR3 DNA: TGTGCCATCAGTGAGCCCTCAAGTACCCTCGGAGGTGAAAAACTGTTTTTT.

V and J are TRBV5-6 and TRBJ2-1; TRBD2 might be the D (5 bases). CDR1 and CDR2 from the germline V gene are SGHDT and YYEEEE. The CDR3 contains 15 residues. The V and J ends lost 2 bases and 0 bases respectively, with 9 bases between them. Written as DNA, the CDR3 is TGTGCCAGCAGCTTCGGGGAGTACTCCTACAATGAGCAGTTCTTC. It codes for CASSFGEYSYNEQFF.

The rearrangement joins TRBV7-2 to TRBJ2-5; a weak D match, TRBD1 (6 bases). The length of the CDR3 is 16 residues. Germline CDR1 reads SGHTA; CDR2 reads FQGNSA. Trimming removed 1 base at V and 1 base at J, with 13 bases between. CDR3 nucleotides: TGTGCCAGCAGCTTAGGGGCCACAGGGCCCCAAGAGACCCAGTACTTC. Translated: CASSLGATGPQETQYF.

This clone turned up a few times. V and J are TRBV7-6 and TRBJ2-5; TRBD2 matches at 7 bases. The germline gives CDR1 SGHVS, CDR2 FNYEAQ. The CDR3 runs to 16 residues. J was trimmed by 1 base and V by 1 base; bases with no gene match: 6. The CDR3 region is CASSLGWEGSQETQYF. In DNA, the CDR3 is TGTGCCAGCAGCTTAGGGTGGGAGGGAAGCCAAGAGACCCAGTACTTC. The whole variable domain, remainder taken from reference TRBV7-6 and TRBJ2-5, is GAGVSQSPRYKVTKRGQDVALRCDPISGHVSLYWYRQALGQGPEFLTYFNYEAQQDKSGLPNDRFSAERPEGSISTLTIQRTEQRDSAMYRCASSLGWEGSQETQYFGPGTRLLVL.

In regard to this clone: One end of the junction varies from germline; a read error may be responsible. The CDR3 nucleotides are TGCGCCAGCAGCTTGGCAGGGATCTGGCACTTC. It specifies CASSLAGIWHF. This rearrangement joins TRBV5-1 to TRBJ2-7; a weak D match, TRBD1 (5 bases). Germline V gene sequence: CDR1 SGHRS, CDR2 YFSETQ. This CDR3 region has 11 residues.

The chain employs TRBV6-6 and TRBJ2-7; D ambiguous. The V gene lost 0 bases and the J gene lost 4 bases, with 13 bases spanning the gap. The CDR3 spans 15 residues. CDR1 MNHNY and CDR2 SVGAGI come from the germline V gene (reference sequence). CDR3 amino acids: CASSYSKSVEYEQYF. The CDR3 bases are TGTGCCAGCAGTTACTCGAAGAGTGTTGAGTACGAGCAGTACTTC.

This clone was seen a single time. The chain carries TRBV18 and TRBJ1-2; TRBD1 matches at 9 bases. Trimming took 6 bases from V and 6 from J; bases not matched to a gene: 11. From germline, CDR1 is KGHSH and CDR2 LQKENI. The CDR3 loop spans 15 amino acids. The CDR3 bases are TGTGCCAGCTCTACAACAGGGGGCGCTTGGGATGGCTACACCTTC. This codes for CASSTTGGAWDGYTF.